The 17 T cell receptor beta chains below were found in one sample sequenced in a study of T cell responses to AZD1222 COVID-19 vaccine. Measured with immunoSEQ multiplex PCR; TCRdb has only the in-frame clones, and not every one. Counted here are about 53,000 clones, approximately 84% occurring once; the ten biggest clones make up approximately 30%. Here the sequenced sample was peripheral blood, taken on day 0 of AZD1222 vaccination. The receptors stem from an adult in good health.

Written as DNA, the CDR3 is TGCGCCAGCAGCCAACAGACTAGCGGGAACACCGGGGAGCTGTTTTTT. It codes for CASSQQTSGNTGELFF. V gene TRBV4-1 combines with J gene TRBJ2-2, with 9 positions matching TRBD2. The CDR3 is 16 residues long. V was pared by 2 bases and J by 1 base, with 2 bases of the junction left unmatched. Germline CDR1 and CDR2: MGHRA and YSYEKL.

The chain carries TRBV29-1 and TRBJ1-4, with 7 bases that match TRBD1. The CDR3 sequence is 14 residues long. Per the germline V gene, CDR1 is SQVTM and CDR2 is ANQGSEA. Trimming cost V 7 bases and J 8 bases; bases outside gene matches: 13. The CDR3 is CSAGDSLNGEKLFF. CDR3 nucleotides: TGCAGCGCTGGGGACAGCCTCAATGGAGAAAAACTGTTTTTT. The whole variable domain, filled in from reference TRBV29-1 and TRBJ1-4, reads SAVISQKPSRDICQRGTSLTIQCQVDSQVTMMFWYRQQPGQSLTLIATANQGSEATYESGFVIDKFPISRPNLTFSTLTVSNMSPEDSSIYLCSAGDSLNGEKLFFGSGTQLSVL.

This chain connects TRBV6-2 or TRBV6-3 to TRBJ2-7; D possibly uses TRBD1 or TRBD2 (5 bases each). Germline loops: CDR1 MNHEY, CDR2 SVGEGT. Trimming removed 6 bases from V and 7 bases from J, with 19 bases in between. The CDR3 has 14 residues. CDR3 region: CASSRDGPAREQYF. DNA for the CDR3: TGTGCCAGCAGCCGGGACGGACCTGCGAGGGAGCAGTACTTC.

The genes are TRBV28 and TRBJ1-4; D not resolved. V lost 6 bases to trimming and J lost 8 bases, with 19 bases between them. This CDR3 is built from 15 residues. Germline CDR1 is MDHEN and CDR2 is SYDVKM. In nucleotides, the CDR3 is TGTGCCAGCAGAGTGGGGTCGGGTCAGTTGGAAAAACTGTTTTTT. Encoded protein: CASRVGSGQLEKLFF.

The J gene is TRBJ2-3, the V gene TRBV19; 7 nucleotides agree with TRBD2. This CDR3 is 17 amino acids long. CDR1 is LNHDA, CDR2 SQIVND, per germline (reference sequence). The trim removed 5 bases at V and 2 bases at J, leaving 13 bases unmatched. CDR3 region: CASSVRGGGDLTDTQYF. In nucleotides, the CDR3 is TGTGCCAGTAGTGTTCGTGGGGGGGGAGATCTCACAGATACGCAGTATTTT.

This CDR3 reads CASSLRTGGLETQYF. The CDR3, as DNA: TGTGCCAGCAGTTTAAGAACAGGGGGCTTAGAGACCCAGTACTTC. The chain joins TRBV28 to TRBJ2-5, with 9 bases that match TRBD1. The CDR3 is 15 amino acids. CDR1 and CDR2 from the germline V gene are MDHEN and SYDVKM. V shed 2 bases and J 4 bases; nucleotides not matched to a gene: 5.

This clone is a singleton in its sample. The rearrangement joins TRBV13 to TRBJ1-1; the D gene is possibly TRBD1 (5 bases). Looked up from germline, CDR1 is PRHDT and CDR2 is FYEKMQ (reference sequence). The CDR3 covers 12 residues. Trimming took off 5 bases at V and 7 bases at J, with 11 bases between the two ends. In DNA form, the CDR3 reads TGTGCCAGCAGCATGGGGGTAAATGAAGCTTTCTTT. It codes for CASSMGVNEAFF.

This clone has a handful of counts. The V call is TRBV29-1, the J call TRBJ2-7, with TRBD1 matching over 7 bases. Germline lookup yields CDR1 SQVTM and CDR2 ANQGSEA. The CDR3 runs 13 residues. Trimming at V came to 7 bases and at J to 1 base, leaving 7 bases not matched to a gene. The CDR3 DNA sequence: TGCAGCGGCACAGGGGCGACTTCCTACGAGCAGTACTTC. Protein product: CSGTGATSYEQYF.

A single count supports this clone. The chain is built from TRBV6-5 and TRBJ1-2; no clear D. The V end lost 7 bases, the J end lost 3 bases, and 9 bases lay between the germline ends. This CDR3 contains 12 residues. The germline V gene has CDR1 MNHEY and CDR2 SVGAGI. The CDR3 bases are TGTGCCAGCACCCCTCTAGACTATGGCTACACCTTC. Translating it yields CASTPLDYGYTF.

This chain links TRBV5-1 with TRBJ1-5; 8 bases fit TRBD1. V lost 7 bases, J lost 0 bases, and 9 bases stayed unmatched. The CDR3 extends over 16 amino acids. Germline CDR1 reads SGHRS; CDR2 reads YFSETQ. The CDR3: CASPQDREDSNQPQHF. In DNA, the CDR3 is TGCGCCAGCCCTCAGGACAGGGAGGATAGCAATCAGCCCCAGCATTTT. Full variable domain (remainder filled in from reference TRBV5-1 and TRBJ1-5): KAGVTQTPRYLIKTRGQQVTLSCSPISGHRSVSWYQQTPGQGLQFLFEYFSETQRNKGNFPGRFSGRQFSNSRSEMNVSTLELGDSALYLCASPQDREDSNQPQHFGDGTRLSIL.

The V and J genes are TRBV3-1 (or the pseudogene TRBV3-2) and TRBJ1-1; D unresolved. Per germline, CDR1 LGHDT and CDR2 YNNKEL (reference sequence). Between the trimmed V and J ends, which lost 0 bases and 11 bases, there was a span of 10 bases. This CDR3 contains 12 residues. The CDR3 DNA sequence: TGTGCCAGCAGCCAAGAGGGGAGGGTTGCTTTCTTT. Amino acids: CASSQEGRVAFF.

The chain uses TRBV5-1 and TRBJ2-7, with 10 bases lining up with TRBD1. This CDR3 is 14 amino acids long. Germline lookup yields CDR1 SGHRS and CDR2 YFSETQ. Unmatched junction bases numbered 3, after V lost 0 bases and J lost 6 bases. The CDR3 region has the DNA TGCGCCAGCAGCTTGGGACAGGGGGCTAGCGAGCAGTACTTC. Protein sequence: CASSLGQGASEQYF.

This clone is labeled medium-sized. The chain links TRBV5-8 to TRBJ1-4; the D gene is possibly TRBD1 (6 bases). The CDR3 is 15 amino acids. With 3 bases removed from V and 8 bases from J, the gap between germline ends came to 17 bases. Germline V gene sequence: CDR1 SGHTS, CDR2 YDEGEE. CDR3 loop: CASSSGQNLREKLFF. Written as DNA, the CDR3 is TGTGCCAGCAGCTCTGGACAGAACCTTCGGGAAAAACTGTTTTTT.

This rearrangement joins TRBV5-1 to TRBJ1-4; 7 nucleotides match TRBD1. V was pared by 2 bases and J by 0 bases, with 16 bases of the junction left unmatched. In germline, CDR1 is SGHRS, CDR2 YFSETQ. This CDR3 comprises 20 residues. The CDR3 region is CASSFSSGGGGAATNEKLFF. The CDR3 nucleotides read TGCGCCAGCAGCTTCTCCTCAGGGGGGGGAGGAGCTGCAACTAATGAAAAACTGTTTTTT.

The chain employs TRBV7-2 and TRBJ1-1, with a tentative D call TRBD1 (5 bases). Germline lookup yields CDR1 SGHTA and CDR2 FQGNSA. V was trimmed by 5 bases and J by 4 bases, leaving 14 bases between them. The length of the CDR3 is 14 residues. The CDR3 loop is CASSPQTGSTEAFF. The CDR3 DNA sequence: TGTGCCAGCAGCCCCCAAACAGGTTCCACTGAAGCTTTCTTT.

The chain has TRBV29-1 and TRBJ2-2; unclear D gene. The germline gives CDR1 SQVTM, CDR2 ANQGSEA. V lost 2 bases, J lost 6 bases, and 10 bases lay in between. The CDR3 consists of 13 residues. CDR3 nucleotides: TGCAGCGTTGAACGGGCAGTGCCCGGGGAGCTGTTTTTT. Translated: CSVERAVPGELFF.

The chain uses TRBV5-1 and TRBJ2-1, with D unclear. CDR1 is SGHRS, CDR2 YFSETQ, per germline. The length of the CDR3 is 13 residues. V gave up 0 bases and J gave up 6 bases, with 7 bases separating them. CDR3 protein: CASSLAGINEQFF. The CDR3 nucleotides are TGCGCCAGCAGCTTGGCTGGGATCAATGAGCAGTTCTTC.